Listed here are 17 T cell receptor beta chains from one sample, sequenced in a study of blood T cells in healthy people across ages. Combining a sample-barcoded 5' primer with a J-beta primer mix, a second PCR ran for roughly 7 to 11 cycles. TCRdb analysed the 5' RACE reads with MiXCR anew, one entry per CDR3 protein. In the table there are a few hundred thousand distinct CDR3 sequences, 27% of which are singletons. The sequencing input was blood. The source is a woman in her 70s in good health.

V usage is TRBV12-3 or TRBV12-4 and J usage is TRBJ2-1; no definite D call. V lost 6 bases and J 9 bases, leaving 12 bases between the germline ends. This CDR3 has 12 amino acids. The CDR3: CASSPSVGEQFF. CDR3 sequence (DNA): TGTGCCAGCAGCCCCTCCGTAGGTGAGCAGTTCTTC.

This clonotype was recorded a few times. CDR3 residues: CASSGREQKGYNEQFF. The CDR3 DNA is TGTGCCAGCAGCGGGAGGGAGCAGAAAGGCTACAATGAGCAGTTCTTC. The V gene is TRBV7-2, the J gene TRBJ2-1; 7 nucleotides agree with TRBD2. V was clipped by 5 bases and J by 3 bases; unmatched bases: 10. The CDR3 has 16 amino acids. From germline, CDR1 is SGHTA and CDR2 FQGNSA.

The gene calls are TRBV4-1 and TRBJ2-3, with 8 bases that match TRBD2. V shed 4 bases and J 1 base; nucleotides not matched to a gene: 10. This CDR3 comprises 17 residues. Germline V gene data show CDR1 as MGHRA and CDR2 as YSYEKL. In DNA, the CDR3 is TGCGCCAGCAGCCGTGGAGGGGCGGGAGGAGGCACAGATACGCAGTATTTT. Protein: CASSRGGAGGGTDTQYF.

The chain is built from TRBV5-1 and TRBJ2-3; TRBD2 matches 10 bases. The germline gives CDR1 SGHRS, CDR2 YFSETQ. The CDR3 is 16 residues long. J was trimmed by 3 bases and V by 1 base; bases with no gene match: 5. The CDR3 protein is CASSLNGLAETDTQYF. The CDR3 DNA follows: TGCGCCAGCAGCTTGAATGGACTAGCGGAAACAGATACGCAGTATTTT.

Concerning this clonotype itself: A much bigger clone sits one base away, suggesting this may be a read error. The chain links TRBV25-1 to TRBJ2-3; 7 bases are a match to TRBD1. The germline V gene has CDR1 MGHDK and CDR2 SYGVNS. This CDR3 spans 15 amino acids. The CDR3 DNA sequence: TGTGCCAGCAGTGAACCGGGACAGCGCACAGATACGCAGTCTTTT. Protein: CASSEPGQRTDTQSF.

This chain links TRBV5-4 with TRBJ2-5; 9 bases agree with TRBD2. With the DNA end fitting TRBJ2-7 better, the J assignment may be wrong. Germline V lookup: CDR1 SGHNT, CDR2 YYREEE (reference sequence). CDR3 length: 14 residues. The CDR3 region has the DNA TGTGCCAGCAAGGTTAGCGGGAGCTCCTACGAGCAGTACTTC. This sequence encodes CASKVSGSSYEQYF.

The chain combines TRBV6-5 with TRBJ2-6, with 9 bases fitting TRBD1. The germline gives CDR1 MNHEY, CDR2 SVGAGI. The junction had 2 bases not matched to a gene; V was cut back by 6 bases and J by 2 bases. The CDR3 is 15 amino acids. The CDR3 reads CASSTGGAGANVLTF. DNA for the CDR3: TGTGCCAGCAGCACAGGGGGCGCTGGGGCCAACGTCCTGACTTTC.

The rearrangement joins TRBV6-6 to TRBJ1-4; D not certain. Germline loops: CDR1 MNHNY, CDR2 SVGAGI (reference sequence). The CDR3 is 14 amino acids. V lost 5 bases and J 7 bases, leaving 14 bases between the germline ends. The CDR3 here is CASSPPGAPEKLFF. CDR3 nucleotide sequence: TGTGCCAGCAGTCCTCCCGGAGCCCCTGAAAAACTGTTTTTT.

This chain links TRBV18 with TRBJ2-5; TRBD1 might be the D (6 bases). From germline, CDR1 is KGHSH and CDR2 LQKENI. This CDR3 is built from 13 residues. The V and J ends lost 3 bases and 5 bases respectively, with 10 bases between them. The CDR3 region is CASSPQGLETQYF. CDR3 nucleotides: TGTGCCAGCTCACCGCAGGGGCTGGAGACCCAGTACTTC.

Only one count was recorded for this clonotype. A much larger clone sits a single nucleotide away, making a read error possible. The CDR3 loop is CATRTPGGSLLF. The CDR3 DNA follows: TGTGCCACCAGGACTCCGGGAGGTTCCTTGCTCTTC. This rearrangement joins TRBV24-1 to TRBJ2-1; 7 bases align to TRBD2. This CDR3 contains 12 residues. Germline lookup yields CDR1 KGHDR and CDR2 SFDVKD.

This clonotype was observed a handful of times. CDR3 protein: CASSLRLADVYNEQFF. The DNA for the CDR3 is TGTGCCAGCAGCCTACGACTAGCTGACGTATACAATGAGCAGTTCTTC. The chain recombines TRBV7-2 with TRBJ2-1, with 7 bases identical to TRBD2. Germline values: CDR1 SGHTA, CDR2 FQGNSA. CDR3 length: 16 amino acids. After removal of 5 bases from V and 4 bases from J, the junction contained 11 bases not matched to a gene.

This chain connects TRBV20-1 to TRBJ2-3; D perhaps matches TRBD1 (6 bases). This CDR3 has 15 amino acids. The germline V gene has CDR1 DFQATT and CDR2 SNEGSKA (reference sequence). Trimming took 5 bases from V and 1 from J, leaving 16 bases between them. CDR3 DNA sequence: TGCAGTGCTCAAGCTGGACAGATGCGCACAGATACGCAGTATTTT. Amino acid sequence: CSAQAGQMRTDTQYF.

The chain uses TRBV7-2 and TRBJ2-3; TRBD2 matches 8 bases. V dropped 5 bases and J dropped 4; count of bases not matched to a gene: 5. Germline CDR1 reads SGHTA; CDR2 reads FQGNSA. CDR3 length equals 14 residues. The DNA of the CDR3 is TGTGCCAGCAGCCTGATAGCGGGATCAGATACGCAGTATTTT. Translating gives CASSLIAGSDTQYF.

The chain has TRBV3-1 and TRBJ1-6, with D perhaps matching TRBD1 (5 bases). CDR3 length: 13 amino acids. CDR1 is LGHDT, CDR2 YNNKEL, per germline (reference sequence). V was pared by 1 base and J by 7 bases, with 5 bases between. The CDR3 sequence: CASSQGQNSPLHF. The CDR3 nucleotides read TGTGCCAGCAGCCAAGGACAGAATTCACCCCTCCACTTT.

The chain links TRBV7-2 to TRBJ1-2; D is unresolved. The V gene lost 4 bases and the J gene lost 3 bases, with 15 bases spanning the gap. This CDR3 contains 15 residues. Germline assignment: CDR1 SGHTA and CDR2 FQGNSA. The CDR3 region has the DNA TGTGCCAGCAGCTCCACGACGGCTTTTTACTATGGCTACACCTTC. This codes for CASSSTTAFYYGYTF. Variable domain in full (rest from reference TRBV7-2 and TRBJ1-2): GAGVSQSPSNKVTEKGKDVELRCDPISGHTALYWYRQSLGQGLEFLIYFQGNSAPDKSGLPSDRFSAERTGGSVSTLTIQRTQQEDSAVYLCASSSTTAFYYGYTFGSGTRLTVV.

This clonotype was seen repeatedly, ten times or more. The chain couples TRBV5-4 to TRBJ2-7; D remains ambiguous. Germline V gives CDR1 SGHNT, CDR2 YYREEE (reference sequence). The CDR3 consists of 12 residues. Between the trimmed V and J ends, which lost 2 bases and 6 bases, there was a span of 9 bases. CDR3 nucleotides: TGTGCCAGCAGCTTTTGGTCCGGCGAGCAGTACTTC. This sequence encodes CASSFWSGEQYF.

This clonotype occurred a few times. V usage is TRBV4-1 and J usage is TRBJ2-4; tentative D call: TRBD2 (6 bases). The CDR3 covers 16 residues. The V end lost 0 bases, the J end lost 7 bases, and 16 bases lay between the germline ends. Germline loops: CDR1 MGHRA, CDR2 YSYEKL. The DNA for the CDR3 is TGCGCCAGCAGCCAAGATCTCGCGTTTGGGGGGAACATTCAGTACTTC. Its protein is CASSQDLAFGGNIQYF.